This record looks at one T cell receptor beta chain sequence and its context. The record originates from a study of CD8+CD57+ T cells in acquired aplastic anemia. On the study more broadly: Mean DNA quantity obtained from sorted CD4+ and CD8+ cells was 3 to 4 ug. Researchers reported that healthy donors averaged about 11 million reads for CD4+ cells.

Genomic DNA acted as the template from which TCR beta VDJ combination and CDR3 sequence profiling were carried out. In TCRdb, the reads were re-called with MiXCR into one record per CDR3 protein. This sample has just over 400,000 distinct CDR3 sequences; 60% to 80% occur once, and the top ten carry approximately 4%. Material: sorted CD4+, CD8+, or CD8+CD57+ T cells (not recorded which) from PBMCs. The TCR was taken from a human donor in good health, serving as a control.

The CDR3 protein is CARSWDRAYTQYF. The CDR3 DNA reads TGTGCCAGAAGTTGGGATAGGGCGTACACCCAGTACTTC. The chain recombines TRBV2 with TRBJ2-5; D remains unclear. Germline lookup yields CDR1 SNHLY and CDR2 FYNNEI. The CDR3 has 13 amino acids. Deletions cut 9 bases from V and 8 bases from J, with 19 bases between.